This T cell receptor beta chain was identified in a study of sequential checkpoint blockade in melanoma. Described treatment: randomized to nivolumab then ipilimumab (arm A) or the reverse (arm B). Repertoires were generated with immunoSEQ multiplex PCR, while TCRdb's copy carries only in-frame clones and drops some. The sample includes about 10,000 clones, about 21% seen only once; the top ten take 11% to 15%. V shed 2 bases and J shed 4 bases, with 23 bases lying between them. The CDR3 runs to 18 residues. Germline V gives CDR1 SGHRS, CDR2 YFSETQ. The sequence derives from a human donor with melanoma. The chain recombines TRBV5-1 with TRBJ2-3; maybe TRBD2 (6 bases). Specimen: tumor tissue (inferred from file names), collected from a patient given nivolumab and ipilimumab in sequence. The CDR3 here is CASSFFSVGGSGSDTQYF. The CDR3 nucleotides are TGCGCCAGCAGCTTTTTCTCAGTTGGAGGGTCAGGGTCAGATACGCAGTATTTT.